The rows below give T cell receptor beta chains drawn from one sample of a study of shared clonotypes between healthy human individuals. Produced via immunoSEQ multiplex PCR; TCRdb's table is partial and in-frame only. The data contain roughly 2.6 million clones, 85% to 95% of them seen just once; the ten biggest clones take up 0.11% to 0.15%. Sequenced input: naive CD4+ T cells sorted from blood. The receptors were gathered from a man aged 18 to 29 in good health. The CDR3 runs from the conserved cysteine through the conserved F or W. A D gene is named only where the DNA matches it firmly. The listing skips clone size in some rows; elsewhere it reads once, few, many or a size class.

>NA|TRBJ2-2|NA|TRBV5-1
TGCGCCAGCAGCTTAAGGCAGGCGAACACCGGGGAGCTGTTTTTT
CASSLRQANTGELFF
>NA|TRBJ1-2|NA|TRBV30
TGTGCCTGGAGTCTCCGGGCATTATCGAGTGGGAACTATGGCTACACCTTC
CAWSLRALSSGNYGYTF
>TRBD1|TRBJ1-1|NA|TRBV7-2
TGTGCCAGCAGCTTGCAGACAGGGGGCTTTGGTGAAGCTTTCTTT
CASSLQTGGFGEAFF
>TRBD1|TRBJ2-7|NA|TRBV5-4
TGTGCCAGCAGTGTTCTAAACAGGGGCCTAAACGAGCAGTACTTC
CASSVLNRGLNEQYF
>NA|TRBJ1-5|NA|TRBV6-1
TGTGCCAGCAGTGAAGGCGCAGGGGCAAGCAATCAGCCCCAGCATTTT
CASSEGAGASNQPQHF
>NA|TRBJ1-5|NA|TRBV28
TGTGCCAGCAGTACTACCTCTCAGCCCCAGCATTTT
CASSTTSQPQHF
>TRBD2|TRBJ2-3|once|TRBV4-3
TGCGCCAGCAGTTTAGCGGGAGACACAGATACGCAGTATTTT
CASSLAGDTDTQYF
>NA|TRBJ2-7|NA|TRBV7-7
TGTGCTAGCAGTTGGAACTACGAGCAGTACTTC
CASSWNYEQYF
>NA|TRBJ2-1|NA|TRBV5-4
TGTGCCAGCAGCTTGGGGAGGAAGACAACCGGCCACAATGAGCAGTTCTTC
CASSLGRKTTGHNEQFF
>TRBD2|TRBJ2-1|NA|TRBV30
TGTGCCTGGAGTAGGGGACTAGCGGGAGTCAATGAGCAGTTCTTC
CAWSRGLAGVNEQFF
>NA|TRBJ2-3|NA|TRBV5-6
TGTGCCAGCAGCTTTCGGGGGACCGATACGCAGTATTTT
CASSFRGTDTQYF
>NA|TRBJ2-5|NA|TRBV10-3
TGTGCCATCAGTGACTTCAGTCGGGAGACCCAGTACTTC
CAISDFSRETQYF
>NA|TRBJ2-7|NA|TRBV2
TGTGCCAGCAGTGAAGGAAGGCATCCCTACGAGCAGTACTTC
CASSEGRHPYEQYF
>TRBD1|TRBJ1-1|few|TRBV27
TGTGCCAGCAGTTTAGGACAGGGGTCCTACACTGAAGCTTTCTTT
CASSLGQGSYTEAFF
>NA|TRBJ1-4|NA|TRBV15
TGTGCCACCCGACCCGGGGCCAGGGCGGGTCATGAAAAACTGTTTTTT
CATRPGARAGHEKLFF
>NA|TRBJ1-2|NA|TRBV18
TGTGCCAGCTCACCAGTGGCAGGGGAGAACTATGGCTACACCTTC
CASSPVAGENYGYTF
>TRBD1|TRBJ1-1|few|TRBV30
TGTGCCTGGAAAAGGACAGGGGGCGAGAACACTGAAGCTTTCTTT
CAWKRTGGENTEAFF
>TRBD2|TRBJ2-1|once|TRBV10-2
TGCGCCAGCAGTCCCGGGAGGGCCTTGTATGGTGAGCAGTTCTTC
CASSPGRALYGEQFF
>NA|TRBJ2-1|NA|TRBV5-1
TGCGCCAGCATGCCCCACCGGGACTCTCTTCAGTTCTTC
CASMPHRDSLQFF
>TRBD1|TRBJ1-5|NA|TRBV19
TGTGCCAGTAGCTCCGGACAGGGTTCGAGCAATCAGCCCCAGCATTTT
CASSSGQGSSNQPQHF
>NA|TRBJ1-4|NA|TRBV6-1
TGTGCCAGCAGTGAACCCAATGAAAAACTGTTTTTT
CASSEPNEKLFF
>NA|TRBJ1-5|NA|TRBV19
TGTGCCAGTAGTATAGAAGGGCAGCCCCAGCATTTT
CASSIEGQPQHF
>NA|TRBJ2-5|NA|TRBV5-1
TGCGCCAGCAGCTTGACAGTAGGGGGTGTAGAGACCCAGTACTTC
CASSLTVGGVETQYF
>NA|TRBJ1-1|few|TRBV28
TGTGCCAGCAGCCTAAGACAGACTAAAGCTTTCTTT
CASSLRQTKAFF
>NA|TRBJ1-2|NA|TRBV2
TGTGCCAGCAGTGATCGGGGCCTACCTGGCTACACCTTC
CASSDRGLPGYTF
>TRBD1|TRBJ2-4|once|TRBV7-9
TGTGCCAGCAGCTTACTCACAGGGGTTGTGAACATTCAGTACTTC
CASSLLTGVVNIQYF
>NA|TRBJ1-2|once|TRBV28
TGTGCCAGCAGTGCCGGGAACAACTATGGCTACACCTTC
CASSAGNNYGYTF
>NA|TRBJ2-3|NA|TRBV29-1
TGCTCCAAGACGGAGTGGACAGATACGCAGTATTTT
CSKTEWTDTQYF
>TRBD2|TRBJ2-3|NA|TRBV4-3
TGCGCCAGCAGCCGATCTAGCGGAAGCACAGATACGCAGTATTTT
CASSRSSGSTDTQYF
>NA|TRBJ1-6|few|TRBV6-5
TGTGCCAGCAGTACATCTTATAATTCACCCCTCCACTTT
CASSTSYNSPLHF
>NA|TRBJ2-3|NA|TRBV7-2
TGTGCCAGCCTGGGGCCAGGAAGAGATACGCAGTATTTT
CASLGPGRDTQYF
>TRBD2|TRBJ2-7|NA|TRBV18
TGTGCCAGCTCACAGACTAGCGGGTACTCCTACGAGCAGTACTTC
CASSQTSGYSYEQYF
>NA|TRBJ1-6|NA|TRBV5-1
TGCGCCAGCACCGGGGTTAGCTCCTATAATTCACCCCTCCACTTT
CASTGVSSYNSPLHF
>NA|TRBJ1-5|few|TRBV30
TGTGCCGGGTGGGGGCGCGCCGGCAATCAGCCCCAGCATTTT
CAGWGRAGNQPQHF
>NA|TRBJ2-7|once|TRBV6-5
TGTGCCAGCACCCCCGCTAGTCTTGGGGAGCAGTACTTC
CASTPASLGEQYF
>NA|TRBJ1-2|NA|TRBV20-1
TGCAGTGCTAGCGAACAGGGTTTC
CSASEQGF
>TRBD1|TRBJ1-1|NA|TRBV28
TGTGCCAGCAGTTCATACGGACAGGAATTTGGCACTGAAGCTTTCTTT
CASSSYGQEFGTEAFF
>TRBD2|TRBJ2-3|once|TRBV5-1
TGCGCCAGCAGCTTGAATAGGTGGAATAGCGGGATCACAGATACGCAGTATTTT
CASSLNRWNSGITDTQYF
>NA|TRBJ2-4|NA|TRBV29-1
TGCAGCGTTGAAGTGCCTGCCTCGGGATCCAAAAACATTCAGTACTTC
CSVEVPASGSKNIQYF
>TRBD2|TRBJ2-7|NA|TRBV7-9
TGTGCCAGCAGCTTAGCGGGACTAGCGCCCACCGAGCAGTACTTC
CASSLAGLAPTEQYF
>NA|TRBJ1-3|NA|TRBV19
TGTGCCAGTAGTAGCGCAGGCTCTGGAAACACCATATATTTT
CASSSAGSGNTIYF
>TRBD1|TRBJ2-5|NA|TRBV6-1
TGTGCCAGCATCTGGGACAGAGCACAAGAGACCCAGTACTTC
CASIWDRAQETQYF
>NA|TRBJ2-5|once|TRBV5-1
TGCGCCAGCAGCTCCCCTGGACCGGGAGAGACCCAGTACTTC
CASSSPGPGETQYF